The clone carrying this T cell receptor beta chain was seen more than once but under ten times. The data were obtained in a study of T cells after yellow fever vaccination. Germline lookup yields CDR1 DFQATT and CDR2 SNEGSKA (reference sequence). The junction had 5 bases not matched to a gene; V was cut back by 2 bases and J by 6 bases. CDR3 length equals 13 residues. TCRdb reprocessed the 5' RACE reads with MiXCR, giving one entry per CDR3 protein. Here the sample spans 400,000 to 450,000 distinct CDR3 sequences, under 20% being singletons. This receptor was taken from a man aged 18 to 35 who received the YFV17D yellow fever vaccine. The rearrangement uses TRBV20-1 and TRBJ2-3; 7 nucleotides align to TRBD2. The source was PBMCs, collected before the yellow fever booster vaccination. CDR3 nucleotide sequence: TGCAGTGCTAGAAAGGCGGGGGATGATACGCAGTATTTT. As protein: CSARKAGDDTQYF.